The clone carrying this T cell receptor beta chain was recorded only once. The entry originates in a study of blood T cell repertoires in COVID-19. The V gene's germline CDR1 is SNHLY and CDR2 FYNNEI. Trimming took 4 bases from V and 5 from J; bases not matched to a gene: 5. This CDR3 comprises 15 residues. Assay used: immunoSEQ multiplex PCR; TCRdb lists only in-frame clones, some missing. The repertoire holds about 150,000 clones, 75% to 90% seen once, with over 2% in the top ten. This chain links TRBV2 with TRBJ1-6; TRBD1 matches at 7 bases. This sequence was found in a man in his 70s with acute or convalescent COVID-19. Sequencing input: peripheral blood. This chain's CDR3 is CASSVLQGNNSPLHF. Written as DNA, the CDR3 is TGTGCCAGCAGTGTTCTACAGGGGAATAATTCACCCCTCCACTTT.